The rows below give T cell receptor beta chains drawn from one sample of a study of radiation and T cells in renal cell carcinoma. Clones were read by immunoSEQ multiplex PCR, and TCRdb kept only the in-frame ones, dropping some. Here the sample spans roughly 86,000 clones, around 81% being singletons. Material: blood, obtained from a patient whose treatment included radiotherapy and nephrectomy. These TCRs come from a man aged 50 or older with renal cell carcinoma. CDR3s include the opening cysteine and the closing phenylalanine or tryptophan. Each record gives: J gene, V gene, clone size, CDR3 length, D gene, CDR3 protein, CDR3 DNA. A D gene is named only where the DNA matches it firmly. A clone size is listed for some rows: how often the clone was seen (once, few, many), or a class if it is expanded.

TRBJ2-7 | TRBV5-1 | few | 13 | TRBD1 | CASSEDRFGEQYF | TGCGCCAGCAGCGAGGACAGGTTCGGCGAGCAGTACTTC
TRBJ2-6 | TRBV27 | . | 19 | . | CASSRDRAFAGSGANVLTF | TGTGCCAGCAGTCGAGACAGGGCCTTCGCGGGGTCTGGGGCCAACGTCCTGACTTTC
TRBJ2-3 | TRBV4-2 | . | 15 | TRBD1 | CASSQGDSRTDTQYF | TGTGCCAGCAGCCAAGGGGACAGCCGCACAGATACGCAGTATTTT
TRBJ2-2 | TRBV19 | once | 17 | . | CASSPLEDGANTGELFF | TGTGCCAGTAGTCCCCTAGAGGACGGCGCGAACACCGGGGAGCTGTTTTTT
TRBJ2-3 | TRBV5-6 | . | 15 | TRBD2 | CASSLGTSGPDTQYF | TGTGCCAGCAGCTTGGGGACTAGCGGGCCAGATACGCAGTATTTT
TRBJ2-1 | TRBV10-1 | . | 15 | . | CASSESKPPYNEQFF | TGCGCCAGCAGTGAGTCGAAACCCCCATACAATGAGCAGTTCTTC
TRBJ2-1 | TRBV10-1 | . | 14 | TRBD2 | CASREGLSYTEQFF | TGCGCCAGCAGAGAGGGACTATCATACACTGAGCAGTTCTTC
TRBJ1-5 | TRBV5-5 | . | 13 | . | CASSLDSHQPQHF | TGTGCCAGCAGCTTGGATTCCCATCAGCCCCAGCATTTT
TRBJ2-7 | TRBV23-1 | . | 14 | . | CASSQSSWAYEQYF | TGCGCCAGCAGTCAATCATCGTGGGCCTACGAGCAGTACTTC
TRBJ1-6 | TRBV4-3 | once | 16 | . | CASSQGHSLTGSPLHF | TGCGCCAGCAGCCAAGGCCACAGCTTGACAGGCTCACCCCTCCACTTT
TRBJ1-1 | TRBV6-6 | . | 13 | . | CASSLGQNLEAFF | TGTGCCAGCAGTTTAGGACAGAACCTTGAAGCTTTCTTT
TRBJ1-2 | TRBV28 | . | 12 | TRBD1 | CASSSTGDGYTF | TGTGCCAGCAGTAGTACAGGGGATGGCTACACCTTC
TRBJ2-3 | TRBV7-8 | . | 15 | . | CASSLVSGSTDTQYF | TGTGCCAGCAGCTTAGTCTCCGGTAGCACAGATACGCAGTATTTT
TRBJ2-3 | TRBV6-5 | . | 15 | TRBD2 | CASSRTSGFTDTQYF | TGTGCCAGCAGCCGGACTAGCGGATTCACAGATACGCAGTATTTT
TRBJ2-3 | TRBV5-5 | . | 13 | . | CASSGAGTDTQYF | TGTGCCAGCAGTGGGGCGGGAACAGATACGCAGTATTTT
TRBJ1-2 | TRBV7-2 | . | 16 | TRBD1 | CASSLAYRGNNYGYTF | TGTGCCAGCAGCTTAGCCTACAGGGGGAATAACTATGGCTACACCTTC
TRBJ2-2 | TRBV9 | . | 17 | TRBD2 | CASSVRASGRFGGELFF | TGTGCCAGCAGCGTCAGGGCTAGCGGGAGATTTGGCGGGGAGCTGTTTTTT
TRBJ1-2 | TRBV7-9 | few | 14 | . | CASSFDRTAYGYTF | TGTGCCAGCAGCTTTGACAGGACAGCCTATGGCTACACCTTC
TRBJ2-7 | TRBV6-5 | . | 13 | TRBD2 | CASRGEGYGEQYF | TGTGCCAGCAGGGGGGAGGGGTATGGTGAGCAGTACTTC
TRBJ1-1 | TRBV6-1 | . | 16 | TRBD1 | CASSGGTVPKNTEAFF | TGTGCCAGCAGTGGAGGGACAGTACCAAAGAACACTGAAGCTTTCTTT
TRBJ1-2 | TRBV7-3 | . | 15 | . | CASSLTGRVADGYTF | TGTGCCAGCAGCTTAACAGGACGGGTCGCTGATGGCTACACCTTC
TRBJ1-6 | TRBV4-3 | . | 15 | . | CASSQEGQIRSPLHF | TGCGCCAGCAGCCAAGAAGGTCAGATTCGTTCACCCCTCCACTTT
TRBJ2-3 | TRBV6-1 | . | 16 | TRBD1 | CASSEVRQGSPDTQYF | TGTGCCAGCAGTGAAGTGAGACAGGGATCCCCAGATACGCAGTATTTT
TRBJ2-3 | TRBV28 | . | 11 | TRBD2 | CASREADTQYF | TGTGCCAGCCGGGAGGCAGATACGCAGTATTTT
TRBJ2-4 | TRBV7-2 | . | 17 | . | CASSLAGGEKAQNIQYF | TGTGCCAGCAGCTTGGCTGGGGGAGAGAAGGCCCAAAACATTCAGTACTTC
TRBJ2-1 | TRBV5-1 | . | 13 | . | CASSLNAYNEQFF | TGCGCCAGCAGCTTGAACGCATACAATGAGCAGTTCTTC
TRBJ2-3 | TRBV2 | . | 15 | . | CASRAQEISTDTQYF | TGTGCCAGCAGGGCCCAGGAAATTAGCACAGATACGCAGTATTTT
TRBJ1-2 | TRBV4-1 | . | 15 | TRBD1 | CASSQDRRQGYGYTF | TGCGCCAGCAGCCAAGATCGGAGACAGGGCTATGGCTACACCTTC
TRBJ2-3 | TRBV2 | . | 12 | . | CASKERRSTQYF | TGTGCCAGCAAGGAGCGGAGGTCAACGCAGTATTTT
TRBJ2-7 | TRBV6-5 | . | 14 | TRBD2 | CASSTLAGGREQYF | TGTGCCAGCAGTACACTAGCGGGAGGACGCGAGCAGTACTTC
TRBJ2-7 | TRBV19 | . | 14 | . | CASSIRTASYEQYF | TGTGCCAGTAGTATCCGGACAGCCTCCTACGAGCAGTACTTC
TRBJ1-6 | TRBV5-1 | . | 15 | . | CASSPTGTRNSPLHF | TGCGCCAGCAGCCCCACCGGGACGCGAAATTCACCCCTCCACTTT
TRBJ2-2 | TRBV5-1 | . | 15 | TRBD1 | CASSLAAGGTGELFF | TGCGCCAGCAGCTTGGCTGCAGGGGGCACCGGGGAGCTGTTTTTT
TRBJ2-2 | TRBV10-1 | . | 15 | . | CASSPEGRISGELFF | TGCGCCAGCAGTCCCGAAGGACGGATAAGCGGGGAGCTGTTTTTT
TRBJ2-7 | TRBV6-5 | . | 15 | TRBD1 | CASSYSGTAEGEQYF | TGTGCCAGCAGTTACAGTGGGACAGCAGAGGGCGAGCAGTACTTC
TRBJ1-2 | TRBV7-9 | . | 14 | . | CASSLPGTFGGYTF | TGTGCCAGCAGCTTACCTGGGACCTTTGGTGGCTACACCTTC
TRBJ2-5 | TRBV7-8 | . | 16 | TRBD2 | CASSLALAGLQETQYF | TGTGCCAGCAGCTTAGCGCTAGCGGGACTACAAGAGACCCAGTACTTC
TRBJ2-5 | TRBV6-1 | . | 15 | . | CASSRLAESGETQYF | TGTGCCAGCAGTCGATTAGCGGAGAGCGGGGAGACCCAGTACTTC
TRBJ1-5 | TRBV2 | once | 15 | . | CASSESTALSQPQHF | TGTGCCAGCAGTGAGTCGACAGCCCTCAGCCAGCCCCAGCATTTT
TRBJ2-1 | TRBV30 | . | 15 | TRBD2 | CAWSVMSGGYNEQFF | TGTGCCTGGAGTGTTATGTCGGGAGGGTACAATGAGCAGTTCTTC
TRBJ2-3 | TRBV6-1 | . | 14 | . | CASSPIDPRDTQYF | TGTGCCAGCAGCCCCATTGACCCTCGAGATACGCAGTATTTT
TRBJ1-2 | TRBV6-5 | . | 15 | . | CASSYSGDTGGGYTF | TGTGCCAGCAGTTACTCGGGAGACACTGGGGGTGGCTACACCTTC
TRBJ2-7 | TRBV28 | . | 15 | . | CASSLGGRVPHEQYF | TGTGCCAGCAGTTTGGGAGGTCGAGTTCCACACGAGCAGTACTTC
TRBJ2-3 | TRBV12-1 | . | 19 | . | CASSRAVPISDRGADTQYF | TGTGCCAGCAGCCGGGCGGTCCCTATATCCGACCGAGGGGCAGATACGCAGTATTTT
TRBJ2-1 | TRBV6-5 | . | 15 | . | CASSYSIEGYNEQFF | TGTGCCAGCAGTTACTCGATAGAGGGCTACAATGAGCAGTTCTTC
TRBJ2-7 | TRBV29-1 | . | 11 | . | CSTGTNYEQYF | TGCAGCACAGGGACGAACTACGAGCAGTACTTC
TRBJ1-6 | TRBV25-1 | . | 17 | . | CASSDRLPGTTNSPLHF | TGTGCCAGCAGTGATCGCCTACCCGGGACCACGAATTCACCCCTCCACTTT
TRBJ1-4 | TRBV7-3 | . | 16 | . | CASSFVEAGENEKLFF | TGTGCCAGCAGCTTCGTAGAGGCAGGGGAGAATGAAAAACTGTTTTTT
TRBJ1-2 | TRBV6-1 | few | 12 | . | CASSDRRDGYTF | TGTGCCAGCAGTGACAGGAGGGATGGCTACACCTTC
TRBJ1-2 | TRBV28 | once | 16 | . | CASSLGGDNLLYGYTF | TGTGCCAGCAGTCTGGGGGGGGACAACTTACTCTATGGCTACACCTTC